The T cell receptor (beta chain) under discussion was sequenced for a study of control samples from healthy donors and cancer patients. Generated by immunoSEQ multiplex PCR, the TCRdb table keeps only in-frame clones and is missing some. The profile covers approximately 120,000 clones, with 90% appearing a single time and roughly 4.5% taken by the ten largest. CDR3 length: 15 residues. The ends were cut back, 5 bases at V and 6 bases at J, with 17 bases in the middle. Germline lookup yields CDR1 LNHDA and CDR2 SQIVND (reference sequence). The gene calls are TRBV19 and TRBJ1-5; perhaps TRBD1 as D (6 bases). Source material: blood. The TCR comes from a human donor in good health. The donor label of this sample is uncertain. The DNA for the CDR3 is TGTGCCAGTAGTGCGAACTTGGGGGGCAGTCAGCCCCAGCATTTT. Translated: CASSANLGGSQPQHF.